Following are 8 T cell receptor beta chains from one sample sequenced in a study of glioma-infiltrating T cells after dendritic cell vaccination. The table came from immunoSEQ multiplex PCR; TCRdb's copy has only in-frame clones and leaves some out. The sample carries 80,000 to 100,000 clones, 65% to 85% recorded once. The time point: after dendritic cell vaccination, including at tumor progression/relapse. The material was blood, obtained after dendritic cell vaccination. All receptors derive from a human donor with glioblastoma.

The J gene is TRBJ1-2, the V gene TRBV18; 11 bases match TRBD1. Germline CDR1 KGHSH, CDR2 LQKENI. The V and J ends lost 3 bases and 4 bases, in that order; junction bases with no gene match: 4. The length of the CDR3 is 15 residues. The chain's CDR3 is CASSPGQGAGYGYTF. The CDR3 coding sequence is TGTGCCAGCTCACCCGGACAGGGGGCAGGCTATGGCTACACCTTC.

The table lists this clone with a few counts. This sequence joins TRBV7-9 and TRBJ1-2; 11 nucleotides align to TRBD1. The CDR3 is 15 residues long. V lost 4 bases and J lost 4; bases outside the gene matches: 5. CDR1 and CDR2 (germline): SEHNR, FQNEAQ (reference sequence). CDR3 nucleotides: TGTGCCAGCAGCTCCCCGGGACAGGGGGTCTATGGCTACACCTTC. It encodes CASSSPGQGVYGYTF.

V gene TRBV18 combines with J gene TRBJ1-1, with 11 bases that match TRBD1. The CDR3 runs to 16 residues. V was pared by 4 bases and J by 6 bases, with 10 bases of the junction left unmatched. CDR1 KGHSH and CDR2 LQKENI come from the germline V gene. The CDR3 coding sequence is TGTGCCAGCTCACGTCCGGGACAGGGGGAATGGGCTGAAGCTTTCTTT. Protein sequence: CASSRPGQGEWAEAFF.

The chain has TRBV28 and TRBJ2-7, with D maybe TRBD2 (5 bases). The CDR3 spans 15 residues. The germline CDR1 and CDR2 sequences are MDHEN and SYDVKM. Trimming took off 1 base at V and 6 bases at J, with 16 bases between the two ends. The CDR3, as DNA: TGTGCCAGCAGTTTATCCCCCCTAGCCCAGCGCGAGCAGTACTTC. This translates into CASSLSPLAQREQYF.

The DNA for the CDR3 is TGCAGCGTAGACTCGAAGGGGCTGAACACTGAAGCTTTCTTT. Translation: CSVDSKGLNTEAFF. The V gene is TRBV29-1, the J gene TRBJ1-1; possibly TRBD1 for D (5 bases). The CDR3 totals 14 residues. Trimming removed 6 bases at V and 0 bases at J, with 14 bases between. Germline CDR1 and CDR2: SQVTM and ANQGSEA.

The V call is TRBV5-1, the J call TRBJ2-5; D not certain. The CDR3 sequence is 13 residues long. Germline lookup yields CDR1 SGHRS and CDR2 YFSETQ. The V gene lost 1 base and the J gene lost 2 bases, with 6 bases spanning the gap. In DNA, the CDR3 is TGCGCCAGCAGCTTGACTAATCAAGAGACCCAGTACTTC. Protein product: CASSLTNQETQYF.

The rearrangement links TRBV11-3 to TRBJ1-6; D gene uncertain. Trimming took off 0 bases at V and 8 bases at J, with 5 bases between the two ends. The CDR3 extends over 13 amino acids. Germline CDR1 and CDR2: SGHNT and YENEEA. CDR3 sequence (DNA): TGTGCCAGCAGCTTAGACTCCCATTCACCCCTCCACTTT. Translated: CASSLDSHSPLHF. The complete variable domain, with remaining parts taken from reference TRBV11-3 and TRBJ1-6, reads EAGVVQSPRYKIIEKKQPVAFWCNPISGHNTLYWYLQNLGQGPELLIRYENEEAVDDSQLPKDRFSAERLKGVDSTLKIQPAELGDSAVYLCASSLDSHSPLHFGNGTRLTVT.

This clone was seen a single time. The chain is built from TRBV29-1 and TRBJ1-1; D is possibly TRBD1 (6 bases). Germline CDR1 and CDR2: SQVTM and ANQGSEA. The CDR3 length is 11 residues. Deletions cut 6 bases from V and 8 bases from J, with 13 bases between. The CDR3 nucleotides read TGCAGCGTCTCAACCGGGACAGAAGCTTTCTTT. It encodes CSVSTGTEAFF.